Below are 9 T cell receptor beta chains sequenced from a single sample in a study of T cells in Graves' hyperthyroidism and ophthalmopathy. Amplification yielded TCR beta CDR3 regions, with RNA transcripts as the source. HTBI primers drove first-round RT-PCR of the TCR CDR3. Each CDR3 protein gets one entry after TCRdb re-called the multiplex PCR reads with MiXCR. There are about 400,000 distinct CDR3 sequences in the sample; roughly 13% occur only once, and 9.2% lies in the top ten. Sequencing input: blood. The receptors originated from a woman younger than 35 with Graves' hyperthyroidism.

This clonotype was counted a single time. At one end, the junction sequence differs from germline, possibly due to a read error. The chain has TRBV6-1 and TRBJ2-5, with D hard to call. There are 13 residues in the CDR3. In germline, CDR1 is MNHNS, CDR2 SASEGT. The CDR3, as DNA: TGTGCCACCGCCACCGGACCTCAAGGGACCCAGTACTTC. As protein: CATATGPQGTQYF.

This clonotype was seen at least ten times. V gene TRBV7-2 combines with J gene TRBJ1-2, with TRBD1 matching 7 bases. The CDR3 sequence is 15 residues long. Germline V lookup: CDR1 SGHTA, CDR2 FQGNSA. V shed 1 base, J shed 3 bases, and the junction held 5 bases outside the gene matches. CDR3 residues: CASSLEGGIDYGYTF. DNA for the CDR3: TGTGCCAGCAGCTTAGAAGGGGGCATCGACTATGGCTACACCTTC. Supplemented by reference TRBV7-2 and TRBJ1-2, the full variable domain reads GAGVSQSPSNKVTEKGKDVELRCDPISGHTALYWYRQSLGQGLEFLIYFQGNSAPDKSGLPSDRFSAERTGGSVSTLTIQRTQQEDSAVYLCASSLEGGIDYGYTFGSGTRLTVV.

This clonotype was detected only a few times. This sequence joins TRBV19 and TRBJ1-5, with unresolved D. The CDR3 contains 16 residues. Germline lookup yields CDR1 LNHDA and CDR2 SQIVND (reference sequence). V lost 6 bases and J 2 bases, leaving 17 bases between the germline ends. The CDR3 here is CASRSLGYLGNQPQHF. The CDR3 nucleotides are TGTGCCAGTAGGTCCCTTGGTTATCTGGGCAATCAGCCCCAGCATTTT.

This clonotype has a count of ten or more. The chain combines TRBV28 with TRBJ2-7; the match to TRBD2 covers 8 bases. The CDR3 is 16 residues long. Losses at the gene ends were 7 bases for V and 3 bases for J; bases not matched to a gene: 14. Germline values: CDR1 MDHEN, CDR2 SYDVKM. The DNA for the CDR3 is TGTGCCAGCATAACCGACTCGGCGGGAGGCCTCTACGAGCAGTACTTC. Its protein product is CASITDSAGGLYEQYF.

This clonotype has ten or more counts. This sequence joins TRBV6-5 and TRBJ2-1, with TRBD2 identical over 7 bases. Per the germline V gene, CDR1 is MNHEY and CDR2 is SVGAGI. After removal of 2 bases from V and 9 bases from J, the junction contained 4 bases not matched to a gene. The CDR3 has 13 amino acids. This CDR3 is CASSYLAASEQFF. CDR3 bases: TGTGCCAGCAGTTACCTAGCGGCCAGTGAGCAGTTCTTC.

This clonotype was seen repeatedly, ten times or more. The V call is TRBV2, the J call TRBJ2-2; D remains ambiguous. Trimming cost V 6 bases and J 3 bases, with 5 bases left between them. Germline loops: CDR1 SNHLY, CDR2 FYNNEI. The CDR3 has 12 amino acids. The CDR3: CASSWDTGELFF. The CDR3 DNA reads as TGTGCCAGCAGCTGGGACACCGGGGAGCTGTTTTTT.

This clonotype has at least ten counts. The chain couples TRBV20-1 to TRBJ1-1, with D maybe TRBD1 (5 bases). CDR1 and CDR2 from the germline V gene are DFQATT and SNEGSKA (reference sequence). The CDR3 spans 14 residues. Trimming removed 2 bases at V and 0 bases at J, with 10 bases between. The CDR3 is CSARIAGMNTEAFF. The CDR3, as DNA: TGCAGTGCTAGAATCGCAGGGATGAACACTGAAGCTTTCTTT.

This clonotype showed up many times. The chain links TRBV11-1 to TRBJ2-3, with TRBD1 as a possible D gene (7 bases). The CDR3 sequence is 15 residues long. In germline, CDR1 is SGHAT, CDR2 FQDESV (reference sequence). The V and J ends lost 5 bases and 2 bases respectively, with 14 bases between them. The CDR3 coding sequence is TGTGCCAGCAGCCCGACAGGGCGGGACACAGATACGCAGTATTTT. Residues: CASSPTGRDTDTQYF.

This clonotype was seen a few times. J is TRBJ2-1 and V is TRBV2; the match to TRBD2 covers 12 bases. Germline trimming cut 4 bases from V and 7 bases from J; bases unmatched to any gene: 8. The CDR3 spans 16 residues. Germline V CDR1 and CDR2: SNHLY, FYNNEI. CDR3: CASSASSGGATNEQFF. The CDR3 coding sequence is TGTGCCAGCAGTGCATCTAGCGGGGGGGCCACGAATGAGCAGTTCTTC.